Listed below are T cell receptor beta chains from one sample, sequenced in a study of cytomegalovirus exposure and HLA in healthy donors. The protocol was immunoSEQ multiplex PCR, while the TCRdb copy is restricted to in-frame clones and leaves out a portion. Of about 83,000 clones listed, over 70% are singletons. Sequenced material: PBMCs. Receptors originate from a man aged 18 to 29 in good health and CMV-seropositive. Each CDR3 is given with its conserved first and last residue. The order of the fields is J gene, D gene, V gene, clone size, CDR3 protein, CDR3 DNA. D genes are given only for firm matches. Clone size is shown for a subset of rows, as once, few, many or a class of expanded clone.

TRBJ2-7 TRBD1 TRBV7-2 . CASSARDRGWYEQYF TGTGCCAGCAGCGCCCGGGACAGGGGTTGGTACGAGCAGTACTTC
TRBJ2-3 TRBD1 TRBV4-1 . CASSPPGGQSADTQYF TGCGCCAGCAGCCCTCCTGGGGGACAGTCCGCAGATACGCAGTATTTT
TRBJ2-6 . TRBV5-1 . CASTTGNSGANVLTF TGCGCCAGCACAACAGGGAACTCTGGGGCCAACGTCCTGACTTTC
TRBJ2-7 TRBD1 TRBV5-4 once CASSPVPPGQGYEQYF TGTGCCAGCAGCCCGGTTCCCCCCGGACAGGGGTACGAGCAGTACTTC
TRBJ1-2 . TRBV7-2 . CASSPAVRTGYTF TGTGCCAGCAGCCCAGCGGTCAGAACAGGCTACACCTTC
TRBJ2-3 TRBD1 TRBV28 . CASHTGGSTSTDTQYF TGTGCCAGCCACACAGGGGGCTCGACTAGCACAGATACGCAGTATTTT
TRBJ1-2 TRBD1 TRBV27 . CASRTTGGDGYTF TGTGCCAGCAGGACGACAGGGGGAGATGGCTACACCTTC
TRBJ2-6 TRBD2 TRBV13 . CASSLVAGLAGAGANVLTF TGTGCCAGCAGCTTAGTAGCTGGACTAGCGGGAGCTGGGGCCAACGTCCTGACTTTC
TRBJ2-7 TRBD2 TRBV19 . CASSSGRAWEQYF TGTGCCAGTAGTAGCGGGAGGGCCTGGGAGCAGTACTTC
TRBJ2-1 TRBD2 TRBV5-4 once CASSLAVTGAGARNEQFF TGTGCCAGCAGCTTGGCCGTAACTGGGGCGGGAGCGAGAAATGAGCAGTTCTTC
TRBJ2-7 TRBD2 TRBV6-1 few CASSEWTSTTYEQYF TGTGCCAGCAGTGAGTGGACTAGCACGACTTACGAGCAGTACTTC
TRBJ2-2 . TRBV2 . CAIPGTGGSRELFF TGTGCCATACCCGGGACTGGGGGGTCCCGGGAGCTGTTTTTT
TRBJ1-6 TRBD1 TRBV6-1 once CASSEGQGMNSPLHF TGTGCCAGCAGTGAGGGACAGGGTATGAATTCACCCCTCCACTTT
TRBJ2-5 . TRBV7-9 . CASSLLSGETQYF TGTGCCAGCAGCTTACTGAGCGGGGAGACCCAGTACTTC
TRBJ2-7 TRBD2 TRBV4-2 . CASSQQTSGRANEQYF TGTGCCAGCAGCCAGCAAACTAGCGGGAGGGCCAACGAGCAGTACTTC
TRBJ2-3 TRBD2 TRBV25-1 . CASSTHGTGLAGRREYF TGTGCCAGCAGCACCCACGGAACTGGGCTAGCGGGCAGACGGGAGTATTTT
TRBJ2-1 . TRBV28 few CASSFGGTSRYNEQFF TGTGCCAGCAGTTTTGGGGGGACTTCCCGCTACAATGAGCAGTTCTTC
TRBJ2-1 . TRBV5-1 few CATRSSSYNEQFF TGCGCCACCCGCTCGAGCTCCTACAATGAGCAGTTCTTC
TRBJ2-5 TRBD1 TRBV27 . CASRRQGLYQETQYF TGTGCCAGCAGACGACAGGGCCTGTACCAAGAGACCCAGTACTTC
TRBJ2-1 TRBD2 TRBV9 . CASSPPGLAVYNEQFF TGTGCCAGCAGCCCCCCGGGACTAGCGGTCTACAATGAGCAGTTCTTC
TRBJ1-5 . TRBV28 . CASIIRGSQPQHF TGTGCCAGCATTATCCGGGGGAGTCAGCCCCAGCATTTT
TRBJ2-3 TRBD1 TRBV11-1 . CASSLEEDRADTQYF TGTGCCAGCAGCCTAGAAGAGGACAGGGCCGATACGCAGTATTTT
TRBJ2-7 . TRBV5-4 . CASSLNRDSVYEQYF TGTGCCAGCAGCCTAAACCGGGACTCCGTCTACGAGCAGTACTTC
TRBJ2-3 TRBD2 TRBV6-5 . CASSPTAGEGDTQYF TGTGCCAGCAGCCCCACGGCGGGAGAGGGAGATACGCAGTATTTT
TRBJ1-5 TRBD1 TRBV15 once CATSIDRGNDQPQHF TGTGCCACCAGCATTGACAGGGGGAACGATCAGCCCCAGCATTTT
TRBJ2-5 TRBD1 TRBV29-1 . CSVTKQGAGETQYF TGCAGCGTCACGAAACAGGGGGCCGGGGAGACCCAGTACTTC
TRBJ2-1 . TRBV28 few CASSQVYNEQFF TGTGCCAGCAGTCAGGTTTACAATGAGCAGTTCTTC
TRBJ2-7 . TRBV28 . CASREGTVRYEQYF TGTGCCAGCAGAGAGGGCACTGTCCGCTACGAGCAGTACTTC
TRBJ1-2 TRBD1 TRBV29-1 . CSVRTGTASGYTF TGCAGCGTAAGAACCGGGACAGCATCGGGCTACACCTTC
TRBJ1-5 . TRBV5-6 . CASSPNGGRVGNQPQHF TGTGCCAGCAGCCCCAACGGGGGGCGAGTAGGCAATCAGCCCCAGCATTTT
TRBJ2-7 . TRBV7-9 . CASSPPVTASYEQYF TGTGCCAGCAGCCCGCCAGTGACAGCGTCCTACGAGCAGTACTTC
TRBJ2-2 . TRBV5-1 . CASSRSGPGTGELFF TGCGCCAGCAGCCGATCAGGGCCGGGTACCGGGGAGCTGTTTTTT
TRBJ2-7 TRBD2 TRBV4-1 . CASSQEKLTSGNEQYF TGCGCCAGCAGCCAAGAAAAGCTGACTAGCGGAAACGAGCAGTACTTC
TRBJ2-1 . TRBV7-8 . CASSPSTRTSNEQFF TGTGCCAGCAGCCCCTCAACAAGGACTTCAAATGAGCAGTTCTTC
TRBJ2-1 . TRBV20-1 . CSAAVNNEQFF TGCAGTGCGGCGGTGAACAATGAGCAGTTCTTC
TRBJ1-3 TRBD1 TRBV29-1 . CSTWDSSGNTIYF TGCAGCACCTGGGACAGCTCTGGAAACACCATATATTTT
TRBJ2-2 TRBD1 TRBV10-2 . CASTTGAPFANTGELFF TGCGCCAGCACCACAGGGGCCCCGTTCGCGAACACCGGGGAGCTGTTTTTT
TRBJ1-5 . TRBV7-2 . CASSGQGGRGQPQHF TGTGCCAGCAGCGGACAAGGGGGTAGGGGTCAGCCCCAGCATTTT
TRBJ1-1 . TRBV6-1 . CASTWELKGEAFF TGTGCCAGCACTTGGGAGCTTAAAGGTGAAGCTTTCTTT
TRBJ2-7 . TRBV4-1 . CASSSRGATYEQYF TGCGCCAGCAGCTCCCGCGGGGCTACCTACGAGCAGTACTTC
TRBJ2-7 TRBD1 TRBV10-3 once CAITQGARYEQYF TGTGCCATCACTCAGGGGGCGCGTTACGAGCAGTACTTC
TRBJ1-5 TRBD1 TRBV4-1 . CASSQEAWGQISNQPQHF TGCGCCAGCAGCCAAGAAGCCTGGGGACAGATTAGCAATCAGCCCCAGCATTTT
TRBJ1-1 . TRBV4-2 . CASSHLHSNTEAFF TGTGCCAGCAGCCACCTCCACAGCAACACTGAAGCTTTCTTT
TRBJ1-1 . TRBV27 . CASSLSRNTEAFF TGTGCCAGCAGTTTATCCCGGAACACTGAAGCTTTCTTT
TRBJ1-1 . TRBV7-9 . CASSLRRNTEAFF TGTGCCAGCAGCTTGAGGAGGAACACTGAAGCTTTCTTT
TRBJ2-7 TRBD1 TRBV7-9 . CASSFPGQGPDEQYF TGTGCCAGCAGCTTTCCGGGACAGGGGCCCGACGAGCAGTACTTC
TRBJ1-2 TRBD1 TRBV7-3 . CASSYDRGGGYTF TGTGCCAGCAGCTACGACAGGGGTGGTGGCTACACCTTC
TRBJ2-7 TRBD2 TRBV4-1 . CASSQAASGYEQYF TGCGCCAGCAGCCAAGCTGCTAGCGGGTACGAGCAGTACTTC
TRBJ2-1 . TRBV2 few CASSPAHEQFF TGTGCCAGCTCCCCAGCGCATGAGCAGTTCTTC
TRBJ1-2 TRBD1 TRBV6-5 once CASSYRKTGAYGYTF TGTGCCAGCAGTTACCGTAAGACAGGGGCCTATGGCTACACCTTC
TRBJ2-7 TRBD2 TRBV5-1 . CASKPLAGTYEQYF TGCGCCAGCAAGCCACTAGCGGGAACCTACGAGCAGTACTTC
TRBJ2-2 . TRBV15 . CATSRGLTGGELFF TGTGCCACCAGCAGGGGACTGACGGGCGGGGAGCTGTTTTTT
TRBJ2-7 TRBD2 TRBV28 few CASSFWSPSGRAYEQYF TGTGCCAGCAGTTTTTGGAGCCCCAGCGGGAGGGCCTACGAGCAGTACTTC
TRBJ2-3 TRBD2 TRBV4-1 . CASSQGTSGRTDTQYF TGCGCCAGCAGCCAAGGAACTAGCGGGAGAACAGATACGCAGTATTTT
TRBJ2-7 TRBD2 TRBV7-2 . CASSFRTSATYEQYF TGTGCCAGCAGCTTTAGGACTAGCGCCACCTACGAGCAGTACTTC